This T cell receptor beta chain was captured in a study of OX40 agonist ivuxolimab in advanced cancers. Study-level background: A partial response was reached by three patients: one with hepatocellular carcinoma and two with cutaneous melanoma.

Generated by immunoSEQ multiplex PCR, the TCRdb table keeps only in-frame clones and is missing some. The sample records approximately 74,000 clones, roughly 91% being singletons. This CDR3 spans 14 amino acids. J was trimmed by 3 bases and V by 10 bases; bases with no gene match: 9. Looked up from germline, CDR1 is MDHEN and CDR2 is SYDVKM. The sequence came from an adult with an advanced solid tumor such as melanoma, head and neck, liver or kidney cancer. The sequenced sample was CD4+ or CD8+ T cells sorted from blood, obtained in a trial of the OX40 agonist ivuxolimab. The chain uses TRBV28 and TRBJ2-3; 8 nucleotides agree with TRBD1. In DNA form, the CDR3 reads TGTGCCACCAACGGCAGGGGGCCTACAGATACGCAGTATTTT. This encodes CATNGRGPTDTQYF.